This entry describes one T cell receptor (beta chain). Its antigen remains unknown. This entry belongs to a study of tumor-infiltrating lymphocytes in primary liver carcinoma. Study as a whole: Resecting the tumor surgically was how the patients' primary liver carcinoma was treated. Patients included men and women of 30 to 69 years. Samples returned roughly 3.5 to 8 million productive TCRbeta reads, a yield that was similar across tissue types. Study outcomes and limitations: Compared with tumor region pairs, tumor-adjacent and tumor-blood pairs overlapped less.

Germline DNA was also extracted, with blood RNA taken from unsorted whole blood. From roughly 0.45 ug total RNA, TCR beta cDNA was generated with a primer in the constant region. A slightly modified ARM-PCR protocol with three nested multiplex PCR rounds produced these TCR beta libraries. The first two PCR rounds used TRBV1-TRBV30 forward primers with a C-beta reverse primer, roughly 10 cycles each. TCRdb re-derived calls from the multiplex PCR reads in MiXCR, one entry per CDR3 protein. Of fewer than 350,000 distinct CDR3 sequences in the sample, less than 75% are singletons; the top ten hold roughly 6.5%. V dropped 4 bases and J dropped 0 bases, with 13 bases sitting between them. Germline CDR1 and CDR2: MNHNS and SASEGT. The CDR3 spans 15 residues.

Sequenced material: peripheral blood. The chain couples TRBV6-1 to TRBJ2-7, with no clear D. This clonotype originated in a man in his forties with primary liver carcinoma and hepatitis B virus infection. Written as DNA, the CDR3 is TGTGCCAGCAGTGGGCGGCAAACACCCTCCTACGAGCAGTACTTC. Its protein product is CASSGRQTPSYEQYF.